This T cell receptor beta chain was recorded in a study of T-cell memory formation after mild COVID-19. General observations from the study: The CD4+ clones that contracted clustered mainly within CM and EM, and the CD8+ clones concentrated in EMRA. A balance of CD4 and CD8 characterized clones contracting day 15 to 85, whereas later expanders leaned CD4+.

The V gene lost 4 bases and the J gene lost 4 bases, with 7 bases spanning the gap. Germline-derived CDR1 and CDR2 are MNHEY and SMNVEV (reference sequence). This CDR3 has 12 residues. TCRdb independently ran MiXCR on the 5' RACE reads; one entry per CDR3 protein. The sample shows 400,000 to 500,000 distinct CDR3 sequences, roughly a quarter of them seen only once. As for this clonotype: The target antigen is unknown.

The sample was PBMCs or a T cell subset sorted from them (not recorded which). The sequence derives from an adult woman who had mild COVID-19 (a few samples of this study predate the infection). Cell type and time point are not known. This rearrangement joins TRBV27 to TRBJ1-1; no firm D call. The CDR3 DNA reads as TGTGCCAGCAGTTCAATAAGCACTGAAGCTTTCTTT. Protein: CASSSISTEAFF.